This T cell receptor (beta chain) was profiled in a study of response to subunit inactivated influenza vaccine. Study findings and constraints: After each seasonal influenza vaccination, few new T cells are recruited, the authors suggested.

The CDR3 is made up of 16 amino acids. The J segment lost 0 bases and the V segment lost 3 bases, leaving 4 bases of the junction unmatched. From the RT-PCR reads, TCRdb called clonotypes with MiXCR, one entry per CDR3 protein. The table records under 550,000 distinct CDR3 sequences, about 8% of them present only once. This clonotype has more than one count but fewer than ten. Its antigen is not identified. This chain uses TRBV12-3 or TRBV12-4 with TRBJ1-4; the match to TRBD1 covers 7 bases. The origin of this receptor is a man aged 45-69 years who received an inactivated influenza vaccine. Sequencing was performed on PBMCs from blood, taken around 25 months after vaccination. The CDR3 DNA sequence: TGTGCCAGCAGTTTTTTAGGGACAGCAACTAATGAAAAACTGTTTTTT. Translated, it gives CASSFLGTATNEKLFF.